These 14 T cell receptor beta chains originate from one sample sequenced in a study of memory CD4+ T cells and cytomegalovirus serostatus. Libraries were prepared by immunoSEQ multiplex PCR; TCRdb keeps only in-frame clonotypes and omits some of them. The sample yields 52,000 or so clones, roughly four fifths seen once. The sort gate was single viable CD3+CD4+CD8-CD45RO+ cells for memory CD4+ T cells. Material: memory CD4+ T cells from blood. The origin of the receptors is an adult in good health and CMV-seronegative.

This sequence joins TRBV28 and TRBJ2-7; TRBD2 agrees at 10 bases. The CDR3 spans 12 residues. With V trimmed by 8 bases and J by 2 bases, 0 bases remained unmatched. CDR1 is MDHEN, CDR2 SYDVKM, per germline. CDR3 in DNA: TGTGCCAGCGGGACTAGCGCCTACGAGCAGTACTTC. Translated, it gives CASGTSAYEQYF. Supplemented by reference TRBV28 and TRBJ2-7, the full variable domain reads DVKVTQSSRYLVKRTGEKVFLECVQDMDHENMFWYRQDPGLGLRLIYFSYDVKMKEKGDIPEGYSVSREKKERFSLILESASTNQTSMYLCASGTSAYEQYFGPGTRLTVT.

The CDR3 nucleotides read TGTGCCAGCGGGGAAATAGAGGGTTCACGACTGTTTTTT. Translating gives CASGEIEGSRLFF. V is TRBV28 and J is TRBJ1-4; the D is unclear. Germline CDR1 MDHEN, CDR2 SYDVKM. The CDR3 extends over 13 amino acids. Trimming stripped 8 bases from V and 13 bases from J, with 20 bases between.

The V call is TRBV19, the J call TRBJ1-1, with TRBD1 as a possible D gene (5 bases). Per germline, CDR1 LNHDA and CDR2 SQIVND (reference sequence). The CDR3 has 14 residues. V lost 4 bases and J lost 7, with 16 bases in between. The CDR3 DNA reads TGTGCCAGTAGTACCCCTTTCGGGGCATTTGAAGCTTTCTTT. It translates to CASSTPFGAFEAFF.

CDR3 protein: CASSAGNNYGYTF. CDR3 DNA sequence: TGTGCCAGCAGCGCCGGGAATAACTATGGCTACACCTTC. The chain has TRBV14 and TRBJ1-2, with D hard to call. Trimming removed 5 bases at V and 1 base at J, with 8 bases between. Looked up from germline, CDR1 is SGHDN and CDR2 is FVKESK. This CDR3 region has 13 residues.

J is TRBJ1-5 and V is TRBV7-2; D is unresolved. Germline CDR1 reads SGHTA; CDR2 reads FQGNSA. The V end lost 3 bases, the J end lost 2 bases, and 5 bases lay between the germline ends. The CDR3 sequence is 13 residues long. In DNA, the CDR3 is TGTGCCAGCAGCTTTAAAGGCAATCAGCCCCAGCATTTT. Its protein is CASSFKGNQPQHF.

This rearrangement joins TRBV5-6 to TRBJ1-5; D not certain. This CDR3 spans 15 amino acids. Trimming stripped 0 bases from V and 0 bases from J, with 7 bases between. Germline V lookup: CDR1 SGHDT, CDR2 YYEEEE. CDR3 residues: CASSLGPYSNQPQHF. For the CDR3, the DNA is TGTGCCAGCAGCTTGGGGCCCTATAGCAATCAGCCCCAGCATTTT.

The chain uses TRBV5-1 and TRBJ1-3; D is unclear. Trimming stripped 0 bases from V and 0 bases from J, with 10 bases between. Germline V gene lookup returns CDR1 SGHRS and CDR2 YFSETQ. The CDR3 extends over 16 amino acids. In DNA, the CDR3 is TGCGCCAGCAGCTTGGGACCCATAGGCTCTGGAAACACCATATATTTT. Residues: CASSLGPIGSGNTIYF.

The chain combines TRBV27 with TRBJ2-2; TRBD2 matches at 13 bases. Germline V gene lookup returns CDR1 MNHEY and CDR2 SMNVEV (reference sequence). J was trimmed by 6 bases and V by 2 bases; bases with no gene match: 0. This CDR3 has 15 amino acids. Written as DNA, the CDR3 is TGTGCCAGCAGTTTAACTAGCGGGGGGGCCGGGGAGCTGTTTTTT. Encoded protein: CASSLTSGGAGELFF.

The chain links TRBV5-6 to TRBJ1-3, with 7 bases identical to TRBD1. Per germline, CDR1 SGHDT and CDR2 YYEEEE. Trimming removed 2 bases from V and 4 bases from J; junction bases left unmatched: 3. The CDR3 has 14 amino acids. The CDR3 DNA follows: TGTGCCAGCAGCTTTACAGGGGTAGGAAACACCATATATTTT. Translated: CASSFTGVGNTIYF.

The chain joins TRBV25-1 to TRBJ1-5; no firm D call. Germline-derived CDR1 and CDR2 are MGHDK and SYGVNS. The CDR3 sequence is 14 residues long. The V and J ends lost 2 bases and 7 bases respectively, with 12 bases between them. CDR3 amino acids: CASSEGYQGQPQHF. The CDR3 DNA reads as TGTGCCAGCAGTGAAGGCTATCAAGGGCAGCCCCAGCATTTT.

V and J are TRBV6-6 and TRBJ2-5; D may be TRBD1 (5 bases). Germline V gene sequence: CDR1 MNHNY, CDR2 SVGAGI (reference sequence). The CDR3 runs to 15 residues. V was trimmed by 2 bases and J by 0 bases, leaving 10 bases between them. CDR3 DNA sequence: TGTGCCAGCAGTTACCCAGGGTTGGACCAAGAGACCCAGTACTTC. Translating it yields CASSYPGLDQETQYF.

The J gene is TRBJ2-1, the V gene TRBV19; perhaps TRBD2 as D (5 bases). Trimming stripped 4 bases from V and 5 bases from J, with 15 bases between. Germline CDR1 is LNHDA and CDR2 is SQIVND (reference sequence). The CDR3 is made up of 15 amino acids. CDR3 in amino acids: CASSKPTGSHNEQFF. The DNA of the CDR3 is TGTGCCAGTAGTAAGCCGACGGGGTCCCACAATGAGCAGTTCTTC.

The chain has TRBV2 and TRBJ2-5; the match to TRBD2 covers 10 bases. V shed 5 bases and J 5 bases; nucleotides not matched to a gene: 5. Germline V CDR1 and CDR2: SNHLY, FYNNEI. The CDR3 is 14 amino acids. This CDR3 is CASSRLAGAETQYF. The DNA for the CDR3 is TGTGCCAGCAGTCGACTAGCGGGTGCGGAGACCCAGTACTTC.

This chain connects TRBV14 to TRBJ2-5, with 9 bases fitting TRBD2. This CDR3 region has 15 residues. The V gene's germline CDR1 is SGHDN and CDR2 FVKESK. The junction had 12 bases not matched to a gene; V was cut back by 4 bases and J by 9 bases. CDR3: CASSRIAGAKGSQYF. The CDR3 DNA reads TGTGCCAGCAGCCGAATAGCGGGGGCCAAAGGGTCCCAGTACTTC.